The clone carrying this T cell receptor beta chain has just a few counts. The antigen remains unidentified. TCRdb re-called the PCR reads with MiXCR, one entry per CDR3 protein. Of about 510,000 distinct CDR3 sequences detected, about a quarter appear once; the ten largest clones hold under 0.8%. The data were taken from a study of molecular identifiers for immune sequencing clone quantification. Background on the study: Four of five RNA aliquots from approximately 20,000 or 100,000 naive CD8 T cells were sequenced.

Study-wide results and caveats: Underestimated sizes of highly expanded clones could result from identical TCR molecules that share a barcode.

The sequencing sample was made of naive CD8+ T cells from blood, with Jurkat cell RNA spiked in. The subset here: FACS-sorted CD8+CD4-CCR7+CD45RA+ naive T cells. This TCR was sampled from a human donor in good health. Some libraries in this study had Jurkat cell RNA spiked in.

The CDR3 DNA sequence: TGTGCCAGTAGTACCTCGTGGGGCAGGGGGGACGAGCAGTACTTC. It codes for CASSTSWGRGDEQYF. The V call is TRBV19, the J call TRBJ2-7; TRBD1 might be the D (7 bases). The germline CDR1 and CDR2 sequences are LNHDA and SQIVND (reference sequence). Trimming stripped 4 bases from V and 5 bases from J, with 18 bases between. This CDR3 is 15 amino acids long.